This T cell receptor (beta chain) was captured by sequencing in a study of T-cell memory formation after mild COVID-19. Unmatched junction bases numbered 6, after V lost 4 bases and J lost 1 base. Germline V CDR1 and CDR2: SGHRS, YFSETQ. The CDR3 extends over 15 amino acids. Each CDR3 protein gets one entry after TCRdb re-called the 5' RACE reads with MiXCR. The top ten hold approximately 12% of the sample, which has 35,000 to 55,000 distinct CDR3 sequences, 8.5% to 10% seen once. This sequence joins TRBV5-1 and TRBJ1-1; the match to TRBD1 covers 8 bases. Specimen: PBMCs or a T cell subset sorted from them (not recorded which). The sequence was collected from an adult woman who had mild COVID-19 (a few samples of this study predate the infection). Cell type and time point are not known. In nucleotides, the CDR3 is TGCGCCAGCAGCCAGCGACAGGGGCCGAACACTGAAGCTTTCTTT. Protein product: CASSQRQGPNTEAFF.